This T cell receptor beta chain was sequenced for a study of blood T cells in healthy people across ages. Total RNA was isolated from each sample in quantities of at least 6 micrograms. The use of a sample-barcoded 5' primer and a J-beta primer mix characterized a second PCR of roughly 6 to 12 cycles. TCRdb reprocessed the 5' RACE reads with MiXCR, giving one entry per CDR3 protein. The table records more than 550,000 distinct CDR3 sequences, around a fifth of them present only once. A word on this clonotype: A single base separates this from a much larger clone, so it may be a read error.

The CDR3 is 16 amino acids. The germline V gene has CDR1 DFQATT and CDR2 SNEGSKA (reference sequence). This chain uses TRBV20-1 with TRBJ1-4; 7 nucleotides line up with TRBD1. This TCR was sampled from a man in his 70s in good health. The source material was blood. CDR3 region: CSTRDPRTGSNEKLFF. As DNA, the CDR3 is TGCAGTACTAGAGACCCTCGGACAGGATCTAATGAAAAACTGTTTTTT.